A single sample is the source of the 9 T cell receptor beta chains below, sequenced in a study of blood T cell repertoires in COVID-19. The data were produced by immunoSEQ multiplex PCR, yet TCRdb's version contains in-frame clones alone and is incomplete. The sample has approximately 50,000 clones; roughly 91% are singletons. Input material: peripheral blood. Source of these receptors: a man aged 45-65 years with active COVID-19.

This rearrangement joins TRBV4-2 to TRBJ2-7, with D possibly matching TRBD2 (7 bases). CDR3 length: 13 amino acids. CDR1 and CDR2 (germline): LGHNA, YNFKEQ. The germline V and J ends were trimmed by 0 bases and 12 bases, with 15 bases remaining between them. CDR3 loop: CASSQDWGGTMYF. The DNA for the CDR3 is TGTGCCAGCAGCCAAGACTGGGGGGGCACGATGTACTTC.

This clone came up once. V usage is TRBV19 and J usage is TRBJ2-4; TRBD1 might be the D (5 bases). Germline-derived CDR1 and CDR2 are LNHDA and SQIVND (reference sequence). V was pared by 3 bases and J by 8 bases, with 11 bases between. The CDR3 is made up of 13 amino acids. CDR3 region: CASSIMGLDIQYF. The CDR3 DNA follows: TGTGCCAGTAGTATCATGGGGCTAGACATTCAGTACTTC.

The chain is built from TRBV15 and TRBJ2-4; D gene unclear. This CDR3 spans 12 amino acids. Germline assignment: CDR1 LNHNV and CDR2 YYDKDF (reference sequence). V lost 6 bases and J 0 bases, leaving 3 bases between the germline ends. DNA of the CDR3: TGTGCCACCAGTCAAGCCAAAAACATTCAGTACTTC. The encoded protein is CATSQAKNIQYF.

The genes are TRBV12-3 or TRBV12-4 and TRBJ2-7, with D tentatively TRBD1 (5 bases). V lost 0 bases and J 4 bases, leaving 7 bases between the germline ends. This CDR3 comprises 13 residues. This CDR3 reads CASSLAPGYEQYF. The CDR3 DNA follows: TGTGCCAGCAGTTTAGCACCAGGGTACGAGCAGTACTTC.

The chain has TRBV9 and TRBJ2-1, with 10 bases fitting TRBD2. Trimming cost V 3 bases and J 4 bases; bases outside gene matches: 4. Germline CDR1 is SGDLS and CDR2 is YYNGEE. The CDR3 is made up of 15 amino acids. The CDR3 DNA is TGTGCCAGCAGCGGCCTACTAGCGGGATACAATGAGCAGTTCTTC. Its protein is CASSGLLAGYNEQFF. Full variable domain (missing parts from reference TRBV9 and TRBJ2-1): DSGVTQTPKHLITATGQRVTLRCSPRSGDLSVYWYQQSLDQGLQFLIQYYNGEERAKGNILERFSAQQFPDLHSELNLSSLELGDSALYFCASSGLLAGYNEQFFGPGTRLTVL.

The chain links TRBV4-2 to TRBJ2-5; the match to TRBD1 covers 10 bases. From germline, CDR1 is LGHNA and CDR2 YNFKEQ. CDR3 length equals 17 residues. The V gene end was trimmed by 0 bases and the J gene end by 5 bases; junction bases not matched to a gene: 9. In DNA, the CDR3 is TGTGCCAGCAGCCAAGAGTTTGGGACAGGGGCGTGGGAGACCCAGTACTTC. Its translation: CASSQEFGTGAWETQYF.

This clone was observed a handful of times. V usage is TRBV9 and J usage is TRBJ2-2, with D unresolved. The ends were cut back, 3 bases at V and 2 bases at J, with 20 bases in the middle. Germline V gene lookup returns CDR1 SGDLS and CDR2 YYNGEE. CDR3 length equals 18 residues. The CDR3 DNA follows: TGTGCCAGCAGCGGTATACTGATCTCATCGCGAAACACCGGGGAGCTGTTTTTT. As protein: CASSGILISSRNTGELFF.

The chain has TRBV6-5 and TRBJ2-1; D remains unclear. The CDR3 consists of 11 residues. V was clipped by 6 bases and J by 5 bases, with 5 bases between them. CDR1 is MNHEY and CDR2 is SVGAGI in the germline V gene. CDR3 region: CASRANNEQFF. The CDR3 nucleotides are TGTGCCAGCAGAGCAAACAATGAGCAGTTCTTC.

This clone appeared a few times. The chain has TRBV5-1 and TRBJ2-7; 7 bases map to TRBD1. The CDR3 loop spans 13 amino acids. J was trimmed by 2 bases and V by 7 bases; bases with no gene match: 6. The germline V gene has CDR1 SGHRS and CDR2 YFSETQ. The CDR3 loop is CASRGQSTYEQYF. The CDR3 DNA reads as TGCGCCAGCCGGGGACAGTCCACCTACGAGCAGTACTTC. The full variable domain, with the rest looked up from reference TRBV5-1 and TRBJ2-7, is KAGVTQTPRYLIKTRGQQVTLSCSPISGHRSVSWYQQTPGQGLQFLFEYFSETQRNKGNFPGRFSGRQFSNSRSEMNVSTLELGDSALYLCASRGQSTYEQYFGPGTRLTVT.